This T cell receptor beta chain emerged from a study of T cell changes during pregnancy in multiple sclerosis. Measured with immunoSEQ multiplex PCR; TCRdb has only the in-frame clones, and not every one. The table shows around 66,000 clones, with roughly nine tenths occurring only once. CDR3 length equals 15 residues. Trimming stripped 0 bases from V and 1 base from J, with 12 bases between. Per the germline V gene, CDR1 is GTSNPN and CDR2 is SVGIG (reference sequence). The sequenced sample was peripheral blood, obtained after pregnancy. The clonotype was recovered from a female donor in good health, enrolled as a control in a pregnancy study. The rearrangement joins TRBV30 to TRBJ2-5, with TRBD2 as a possible D gene (5 bases). The CDR3 sequence is CAWSVLRGIQETQYF. The CDR3, as DNA: TGTGCCTGGAGTGTACTTAGAGGGATCCAAGAGACCCAGTACTTC.